This passage covers 5 T cell receptor beta chains from one sample sequenced in a study of CD8 T cells in ankylosing spondylitis. Study findings and constraints: A motif of under 10 highly homologous TCR beta variants was seen as apparently characteristic of ankylosing spondylitis blood.

Using its own MiXCR run on the 5' RACE reads, TCRdb lists one record per CDR3 protein. The sample yields hundreds of thousands of distinct CDR3 sequences, around 11% seen once. Their antigens remain unidentified. The sample consisted of blood, either unsorted or a sorted T cell fraction (not recorded which). Receptors originate from a male donor with ankylosing spondylitis.

This chain joins TRBV29-1 and TRBJ2-5; D remains ambiguous. Germline assignment: CDR1 SQVTM and CDR2 ANQGSEA. Trimming stripped 4 bases from V and 0 bases from J, with 6 bases between. This CDR3 has 12 amino acids. CDR3 protein: CSVGFNQETQYF. The CDR3 nucleotides read TGCAGCGTTGGTTTTAACCAAGAGACCCAGTACTTC.

Concerning this clonotype: At one end the junction does not follow the germline gene, possibly because of a read error. This chain joins TRBV2 and TRBJ2-2; possibly TRBD1 for D (6 bases). CDR1 SNHLY and CDR2 FYNNEI come from the germline V gene. The CDR3 spans 14 residues. The CDR3 here is CASSVRDITGELFF. CDR3 nucleotide sequence: TGTGCCAGCAGTGTAAGGGACATAACCGGAGAGCTGTTTTTT. Complete variable domain (other parts from reference TRBV2 and TRBJ2-2): EPEVTQTPSHQVTQMGQEVILRCVPISNHLYFYWYRQILGQKVEFLVSFYNNEISEKSEIFDDQFSVERPDGSNFTLKIRSTKLEDSAMYFCASSVRDITGELFFGEGSRLTVL.

The genes are TRBV5-1 and TRBJ2-1; no firm D call. Germline CDR1 reads SGHRS; CDR2 reads YFSETQ. This CDR3 spans 15 amino acids. Deletions cut 1 base from V and 3 bases from J, with 11 bases between. The CDR3 spells CASSLTVLIYNEQFF. The CDR3, as DNA: TGCGCCAGCAGCTTGACAGTTCTAATCTACAATGAGCAGTTCTTC.

This clonotype was seen a few times. This chain uses TRBV6-5 with TRBJ2-5; 9 bases agree with TRBD2. Germline V gene sequence: CDR1 MNHEY, CDR2 SVGAGI. This CDR3 is 15 amino acids long. V gave up 2 bases and J gave up 3 bases; unmatched junction bases: 4. CDR3 region: CASSYAGGPEETQYF. DNA of the CDR3: TGTGCCAGCAGTTACGCGGGAGGGCCGGAAGAGACCCAGTACTTC.

The chain links TRBV7-9 to TRBJ2-7, with 7 positions matching TRBD1. The CDR3 has 13 amino acids. Germline V gene lookup returns CDR1 SEHNR and CDR2 FQNEAQ (reference sequence). The J segment lost 5 bases and the V segment lost 6 bases, leaving 7 bases of the junction unmatched. The CDR3 sequence: CASRLTGSDEQYF. DNA of the CDR3: TGTGCCAGCAGGTTGACAGGGAGTGACGAGCAGTACTTC.